This T cell receptor beta chain was retrieved from a study of blood T cell repertoires in COVID-19. This CDR3 contains 15 residues. CDR1 SGDLS and CDR2 YYNGEE come from the germline V gene. The J segment lost 1 base and the V segment lost 3 bases, leaving 4 bases of the junction unmatched. Measured with immunoSEQ multiplex PCR; TCRdb has only the in-frame clones, and not every one. The sample lists approximately 330,000 clones, more than 75% occurring once. Sequencing was done on a sample of peripheral blood. The source of this sequence is a woman in her fifties or sixties with active or convalescent COVID-19. J is TRBJ2-1 and V is TRBV9; 7 bases fit TRBD2. The DNA for the CDR3 is TGTGCCAGCAGCGCTGCGGGAGAATCCTACAATGAGCAGTTCTTC. This codes for CASSAAGESYNEQFF. Supplemented by reference TRBV9 and TRBJ2-1, the full variable domain reads DSGVTQTPKHLITATGQRVTLRCSPRSGDLSVYWYQQSLDQGLQFLIQYYNGEERAKGNILERFSAQQFPDLHSELNLSSLELGDSALYFCASSAAGESYNEQFFGPGTRLTVL.